The subject of this entry is one TCR beta chain. This clonotype was picked up a small number of times. The antigen it recognizes is unknown. Base qualities are not at hand, and no much larger clone is one base apart. The library was made by 5' RACE. The sequencer listed for this sample is NextSeq 500. The TCR library protocol attached unique molecular identifiers to individual cDNA molecules to correct for sequencing error and PCR bias. TCR alpha and beta chains were both sequenced, and the abundances of alpha and beta sequences in each sample were closely correlated with each other. As for how the authors treated the data: Decombinator V4 was used to perform V gene, J gene and CDR3 annotation of TCR sequences. TCRs were defined as expanded if a significant change between any two time points was detected under a Poisson model with p below 0.0001. Abundances of TCRs were expressed as counts per million after normalisation to the total number of TCRs sequenced in each sample. TRAV1-2 paired with TRAJ12, TRAJ20 or TRAJ33 defined MAIT TCRs, while TRAV10 paired with TRAJ18 defined iNKT TCRs. VDJdb, accessed 1 November 2021, was searched for CMV, EBV and SARS-CoV-2 annotated TCRs, with TCRs annotated for multiple antigens excluded. Clones were called with MiXCR by TCRdb after fastp trimmed the public reads at Q25, and only in-frame beta chains were retained. Rows are combined by CDR3 protein, so each entry shows the most common genes and DNA. The V and J calls were determined by TCRdb, not by the authors. This sample has more than 65,000 distinct CDR3 sequences in its table, and 9.5% to 15% of those were observed once. Roughly 2.5% of the sample comes from the top ten.

This specimen belongs to a study of early T cells in non-severe SARS-CoV-2 infection (dated by TCRdb to 2020 to 2022). Study-wide context: Because TCR sequencing relied on bulk RNA taken from unsorted whole blood, pairing of alpha and beta chains was not possible. What the work shows at the level of the full study, not this receptor alone: VDJdb matching was skewed toward anti-spike CD8 responses, so virus-specific expansions were likely underestimated and private and CD4 specificities were missed.

V is reduced by 7 bases and J by 5 bases, leaving a spacing of 7 bases between them. Taken from the germline V gene, the CDR1 and CDR2 loops are MNHEY and SVGAGI. Taken from cysteine to phenylalanine, the CDR3 has 11 residues. Only CDR3 DNA remains: 33 bases, in frame from the first base. This was a case-control study nested in a cohort of healthcare workers in London, UK, who had nasopharyngeal swab PCR tests and blood samples taken every week. Healthcare workers were enrolled in the week of the UK lockdown, from 23 to 31 March 2020, and were followed every week for up to about 15 weeks. The sequence links TRBV6-5 to TRBJ2-3, with no reliable assignment of the D segment. The source of this sequence is an adult who was a healthcare worker with PCR-confirmed SARS-CoV-2 infection or an uninfected control (not recorded which). Sequences were derived from whole blood, sampled at baseline. The bases read TGTGCCAGCAAGATTAGAGATACGCAGTATTTT. This sequence encodes CASKIRDTQYF.